This T cell receptor (beta chain) was captured by sequencing in a study of glioma-infiltrating T cells after dendritic cell vaccination. V lost 6 bases and J lost 5, with 20 bases in between. The CDR3 totals 15 residues. The V gene's germline CDR1 is MNHNS and CDR2 SASEGT. In the case of this clone: Antigen specificity is unknown.

This table comes from immunoSEQ multiplex PCR, and its TCRdb copy is limited to in-frame clones, with some not included. Among roughly 100,000 clones listed, approximately 80% were seen once. Isocitrate dehydrogenase mutation was absent in all glioblastoma patients. Findings of the study overall: Survival was not directly related to TCR clonality in these patients.

The V and J genes are TRBV6-1 and TRBJ2-7, with D possibly TRBD2 on 6 matching bases. This receptor was identified in a human donor with glioblastoma. The specimen comprised blood, sampled before dendritic cell vaccination. The chain's CDR3 is CASSNVGGGSHEQYF. In nucleotides, the CDR3 is TGTGCCAGCAGCAACGTCGGGGGAGGTTCCCACGAGCAGTACTTC.